Listed below are T cell receptor beta chains from one sample, sequenced in a study of T cells after yellow fever vaccination. TCRdb independently ran MiXCR on the 5' RACE reads; one entry per CDR3 protein. The table shows around 340,000 distinct CDR3 sequences, with 12% occurring only once. The input for sequencing was CD4+ T cells sorted from PBMCs, taken 15 days after the yellow fever booster vaccination. Receptors originate from a young man who received the YFV17D yellow fever vaccine. CDR3s include the opening cysteine and the closing phenylalanine or tryptophan. A D gene is named only where the DNA matches it firmly. Not all rows give a size; the values are once, few, many and, for expanded clones, a class.

size: .; D: .; V: TRBV7-2; J: TRBJ2-2; CDR3: CASSLLASGTGELFF; DNA: TGTGCCAGCAGTTTACTCGCATCGGGCACCGGGGAGCTGTTTTTT
size: .; D: .; V: TRBV7-3; J: TRBJ2-3; CDR3: CASSFGTRDTQYF; DNA: TGTGCCAGCAGCTTTGGGACACGCGATACGCAGTATTTT
size: .; D: .; V: TRBV10-3; J: TRBJ2-1; CDR3: CAIRPGTEDNEQFF; DNA: TGTGCCATCAGGCCCGGGACGGAAGACAATGAGCAGTTCTTC
size: few; D: TRBD1; V: TRBV5-1; J: TRBJ2-3; CDR3: CASSWDRAGDTQYF; DNA: TGCGCCAGCAGCTGGGACAGGGCTGGAGATACGCAGTATTTT
size: .; D: .; V: TRBV7-2; J: TRBJ2-5; CDR3: CASSLGWPDQETQYF; DNA: TGTGCCAGCAGCTTAGGATGGCCCGACCAAGAGACCCAGTACTTC
size: many; D: .; V: TRBV5-1; J: TRBJ1-3; CDR3: CASSLDYSGNTIYF; DNA: TGCGCCAGCAGCTTGGACTACTCTGGAAACACCATATATTTT
size: many; D: .; V: TRBV5-6; J: TRBJ2-1; CDR3: CASSLDLADNEQFF; DNA: TGTGCCAGCAGCTTGGACTTAGCCGACAATGAGCAGTTCTTC
size: .; D: TRBD1; V: TRBV7-6; J: TRBJ2-2; CDR3: CASSRRGGAGGGELFF; DNA: TGTGCCAGCAGCCGCCGAGGGGGCGCTGGCGGTGGGGAGCTGTTTTTT
size: .; D: TRBD2; V: TRBV6-2/TRBV6-3; J: TRBJ2-1; CDR3: CASRWTSGGPNYNEQFF; DNA: TGTGCCAGCAGATGGACTAGCGGGGGACCTAACTACAATGAGCAGTTCTTC
size: few; D: .; V: TRBV5-1; J: TRBJ2-5; CDR3: CASSLEGTRETQYF; DNA: TGCGCCAGCAGTCTGGAGGGGACCCGCGAGACCCAGTACTTC
size: few; D: .; V: TRBV2; J: TRBJ2-4; CDR3: CASSEQGNIQYF; DNA: TGTGCCAGCAGTGAACAGGGAAACATTCAGTACTTC
size: .; D: TRBD2; V: TRBV4-3; J: TRBJ2-3; CDR3: CASSHSSGVSTDTQYF; DNA: TGCGCCAGCAGCCACTCTAGCGGGGTTAGCACAGATACGCAGTATTTT
size: many; D: TRBD1; V: TRBV5-1; J: TRBJ2-3; CDR3: CASRTATGAASTDTQYF; DNA: TGCGCCAGCCGCACCGCCACAGGGGCGGCTAGCACAGATACGCAGTATTTT
size: .; D: .; V: TRBV5-6; J: TRBJ2-1; CDR3: CASSRSRVLGEQFF; DNA: TGTGCCAGCAGCCGAAGTCGGGTCTTAGGTGAGCAGTTCTTC
size: .; D: .; V: TRBV6-5; J: TRBJ2-3; CDR3: CASRPDLGTDTQYF; DNA: TGTGCCAGCAGACCTGACCTAGGCACAGATACGCAGTATTTT
size: .; D: .; V: TRBV20-1; J: TRBJ1-2; CDR3: CSAGRDSHGYTF; DNA: TGCAGTGCTGGCAGGGACTCTCATGGCTACACCTTC
size: .; D: TRBD1; V: TRBV20-1; J: TRBJ1-4; CDR3: CSTITRGGVEKLFF; DNA: TGCAGTACCATCACCAGAGGGGGCGTTGAAAAACTGTTTTTT
size: .; D: TRBD1; V: TRBV29-1; J: TRBJ2-1; CDR3: CSVMTGSYNEQFF; DNA: TGCAGCGTCATGACAGGGTCCTACAATGAGCAGTTCTTC
size: many; D: .; V: TRBV5-1; J: TRBJ1-1; CDR3: CASSLFPNTEAFF; DNA: TGCGCCAGCAGCTTATTTCCGAACACTGAAGCTTTCTTT
size: few; D: .; V: TRBV7-2; J: TRBJ2-7; CDR3: CASSSQGGGYEQYF; DNA: TGTGCCAGCAGCTCTCAGGGGGGGGGCTACGAGCAGTACTTC
size: .; D: TRBD2; V: TRBV6-2/TRBV6-3; J: TRBJ2-1; CDR3: CASSRRLAGDVSYEQFF; DNA: TGTGCCAGCAGTCGACGACTAGCGGGGGATGTCTCCTATGAGCAGTTCTTC
size: .; D: TRBD1; V: TRBV6-1; J: TRBJ2-5; CDR3: CASRLGQGPLAGETQYF; DNA: TGTGCCAGCAGATTGGGACAGGGGCCTTTAGCCGGAGAGACCCAGTACTTC
size: few; D: .; V: TRBV4-1; J: TRBJ2-5; CDR3: CASSQDLYRTQYF; DNA: TGCGCCAGCAGCCAAGATTTGTACAGGACCCAGTACTTC
size: .; D: TRBD2; V: TRBV5-4; J: TRBJ2-5; CDR3: CASSLERGGETQYF; DNA: TGTGCCAGCAGCTTGGAAAGGGGAGGGGAGACCCAGTACTTC
size: .; D: .; V: TRBV3-1; J: TRBJ1-3; CDR3: CASSQEGNTIYF; DNA: TGTGCCAGCAGCCAAGAGGGAAACACCATATATTTT
size: .; D: TRBD2; V: TRBV7-2; J: TRBJ2-1; CDR3: CASSLSGTSGNNEQFF; DNA: TGTGCCAGCAGCTTATCCGGGACTAGCGGCAACAATGAGCAGTTCTTC
size: .; D: .; V: TRBV21-1; J: TRBJ2-5; CDR3: CASSKGVASEDRGYF; DNA: TGTGCCAGCAGCAAAGGGGTAGCGTCCGAGGACAGGGGATACTTC
size: .; D: .; V: TRBV19; J: TRBJ2-3; CDR3: CASSNGDAQYF; DNA: TGTGCCAGTTCGAACGGAGACGCGCAGTATTTT
size: .; D: TRBD1; V: TRBV30; J: TRBJ1-5; CDR3: CAWERDRGQPQHF; DNA: TGTGCCTGGGAAAGGGACAGGGGCCAGCCCCAGCATTTT
size: .; D: TRBD1; V: TRBV19; J: TRBJ1-5; CDR3: CASSIRQGARSNQPQHF; DNA: TGTGCCAGTAGTATCAGACAGGGGGCAAGGAGCAATCAGCCCCAGCATTTT
size: .; D: TRBD1; V: TRBV3-1; J: TRBJ1-2; CDR3: CASSHFSRGNYGYTF; DNA: TGTGCCAGCAGCCACTTTAGCAGGGGGAACTATGGCTACACCTTC
size: many; D: .; V: TRBV7-9; J: TRBJ2-3; CDR3: CASSGRYPDTQYF; DNA: TGTGCCAGCAGTGGACGATACCCAGATACGCAGTATTTT
size: many; D: .; V: TRBV11-2; J: TRBJ1-1; CDR3: CASSLSTNTEAFF; DNA: TGTGCCAGCAGCTTATCCACCAACACTGAAGCTTTCTTT
size: .; D: .; V: TRBV4-3; J: TRBJ2-3; CDR3: CASSQRLTGLVTDTQYF; DNA: TGCGCCAGCAGCCAACGACTGACGGGACTCGTCACAGATACGCAGTATTTT
size: few; D: TRBD1; V: TRBV5-1; J: TRBJ2-7; CDR3: CASSPTNRGSYEQYF; DNA: TGCGCCAGCAGCCCTACCAACAGGGGCTCCTACGAGCAGTACTTC
size: many; D: TRBD2; V: TRBV5-1; J: TRBJ2-5; CDR3: CASSPGLAGRETQYF; DNA: TGCGCCAGCAGCCCCGGACTAGCGGGGCGGGAGACCCAGTACTTC
size: .; D: TRBD2; V: TRBV20-1; J: TRBJ2-1; CDR3: CSADTGGPSYNEQFF; DNA: TGCAGTGCTGACACGGGGGGGCCATCCTACAATGAGCAGTTCTTC
size: .; D: TRBD1; V: TRBV5-5; J: TRBJ2-7; CDR3: CASGWTGAYEQYF; DNA: TGTGCCAGCGGCTGGACAGGGGCCTACGAGCAGTACTTC
size: few; D: .; V: TRBV5-1; J: TRBJ2-1; CDR3: CASSLVVGANNEQFF; DNA: TGCGCCAGCAGCTTGGTGGTGGGGGCCAACAATGAGCAGTTCTTC
size: many; D: TRBD1; V: TRBV5-1; J: TRBJ2-5; CDR3: CASREDRVVTQYF; DNA: TGCGCCAGCAGAGAGGACAGGGTGGTGACCCAGTACTTC
size: few; D: .; V: TRBV7-6; J: TRBJ2-3; CDR3: CASSLKNLATDTQYF; DNA: TGTGCCAGCAGCTTAAAAAACCTAGCCACAGATACGCAGTATTTT
size: .; D: .; V: TRBV10-2; J: TRBJ2-5; CDR3: CASSDRTGQETQYF; DNA: TGCGCCAGCAGTGACAGGACGGGCCAAGAGACCCAGTACTTC
size: .; D: TRBD1; V: TRBV11-3; J: TRBJ1-1; CDR3: CASSWGQGMNTEAFF; DNA: TGTGCCAGCAGCTGGGGACAGGGGATGAACACTGAAGCTTTCTTT
size: .; D: TRBD1; V: TRBV7-9; J: TRBJ1-5; CDR3: CASSPDRGGWPQHF; DNA: TGTGCCAGCAGCCCGGACAGGGGGGGTTGGCCCCAGCATTTT
size: few; D: TRBD1; V: TRBV14; J: TRBJ1-5; CDR3: CASSPTRDRDQPQHF; DNA: TGTGCCAGCAGCCCTACCCGGGACAGGGACCAGCCCCAGCATTTT
size: .; D: .; V: TRBV11-2; J: TRBJ1-1; CDR3: CASSPLLNTEAFF; DNA: TGTGCCAGCAGCCCCCTTTTGAACACTGAAGCTTTCTTT
size: .; D: .; V: TRBV27; J: TRBJ2-2; CDR3: CASSSGGWDGELFF; DNA: TGTGCCAGCAGTTCCGGGGGCTGGGACGGGGAGCTGTTTTTT